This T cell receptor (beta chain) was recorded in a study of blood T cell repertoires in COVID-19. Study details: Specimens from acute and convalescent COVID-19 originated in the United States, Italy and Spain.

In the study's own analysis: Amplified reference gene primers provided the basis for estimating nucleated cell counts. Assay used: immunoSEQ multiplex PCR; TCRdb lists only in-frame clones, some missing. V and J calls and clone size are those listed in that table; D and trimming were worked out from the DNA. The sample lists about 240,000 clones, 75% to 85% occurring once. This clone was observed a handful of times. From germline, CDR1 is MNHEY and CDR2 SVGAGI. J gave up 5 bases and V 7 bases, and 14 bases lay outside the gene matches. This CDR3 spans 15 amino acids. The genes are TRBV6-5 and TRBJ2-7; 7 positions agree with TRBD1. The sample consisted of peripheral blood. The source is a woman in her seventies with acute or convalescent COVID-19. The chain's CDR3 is CASTAIQGVNNEQYF. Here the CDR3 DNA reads TGTGCCAGCACCGCAATCCAGGGGGTTAACAACGAGCAGTACTTC.